This T cell receptor (beta chain) was profiled in a study of CD8 T cells in ankylosing spondylitis. At least ten counts were recorded for this clonotype. The antigen remains undetermined. Germline V gives CDR1 SGDLS, CDR2 YYNGEE. The CDR3 sequence is 15 residues long. Trimming shortened V by 1 base and J by 1 base, and 8 bases separated the two germline ends. 5'-RACE, quantitative and with molecular barcodes, yielded the TCR beta libraries. MiXCR, applied by TCRdb to the 5' RACE reads, yields one record per CDR3 protein. The sample carries more than 35,000 distinct CDR3 sequences, about 2.5% recorded once. The study, taken as a whole, reports: The authors reported significant enrichment of disease-linked clones in matched ankylosing spondylitis synovial fluid.

This sequence joins TRBV9 and TRBJ2-2; D is tentatively TRBD1 or TRBD2 (5 bases each). The sequence was collected from a male donor with ankylosing spondylitis or in good health (not recorded which). Specimen: blood, either unsorted or a sorted T cell fraction (not recorded which). CDR3 coding DNA: TGTGCCAGCAGCGTACTGGGGGAGAACACCGGGGAGCTGTTTTTT. It specifies CASSVLGENTGELFF.